This is a list of T cell receptor beta chains from one sample in a study of regulatory T cells in long-lasting Graves disease. TCRdb reanalysed the multiplex PCR reads using MiXCR and keeps one entry per CDR3 protein. The sample holds some 220,000 distinct CDR3 sequences, roughly 18% seen once. In addition, the sample was reused for a study of T cells in Graves' hyperthyroidism and ophthalmopathy.

The specimen comprised peripheral blood mononuclear cells (PBMCs), sampled at new diagnosis, from a patient treated with antithyroid drugs. The receptors were gathered from a woman aged 25-40 years with Graves disease. Both conserved end residues are trimmed from each CDR3. Clone size is given for some rows only: seen once, a few or many times, or a class if the clone is expanded.

many TRBV29-1 14 SVEAGGEYLQPEAF
many TRBV15 13 ATSRDPGDGNTIY
many TRBV19 15 ASSVRQGARKNTEAF
. TRBV30 11 AWSRSSGNTIY
many TRBV29-1 12 SVGGAQDQETQY
many TRBV11-2 13 ASSFLTGRGETQY
few TRBV5-4 14 ASSLGPGQGINEAF
many TRBV27 12 ASGKTGVNTEAF
many TRBV5-1 14 ASSPRTQRAGSPLH
. TRBV11-2 12 ASSLISGSYEQY
few TRBV15 13 ATSRDRVGRNIQY
many TRBV3-1 13 ASSQERTLYNEQF
many TRBV28 10 ASLGGNQPQH
. TRBV10-3 12 AISERDSRRTQY
. TRBV28 10 ASSNDPDTQY
. TRBV10-2 12 ASSESGTTNTIY
many TRBV20-1 13 SARALGGVWQPQH
many TRBV28 12 ASSPRQRDTEAF
many TRBV7-2 12 ASSPRTGRTEAF
few TRBV3-1 13 ASSQGTSVSYEQY
many TRBV2 13 ASNPVGQGAGEQY
many TRBV12-3/TRBV12-4 13 ASSSGPSTTGELF
. TRBV4-1 13 ASSQLGSMNTEAF
few TRBV5-6 13 ASSPGAAWGNTIY
many TRBV25-1 15 ASSEHSGPGGNQPQH
. TRBV6-1 15 ASGSWTGTLNTGELF
many TRBV18 11 ASSRNRDETQY
many TRBV5-5 12 ASSWGGFDTEAF
many TRBV2 12 ASKEGANTGELF
many TRBV27 12 ASSANTGQLGYT